Shown below are 10 T cell receptor beta chains from a single sample sequenced in a study of low-dose radiotherapy and immunotherapy resistance in tumors. As to time point: after trial treatment. Treatment meaning: LDRT plus nivolumab, ipilimumab, low-dose cyclophosphamide and aspirin (RACIN trial). Covering alpha and beta chains, TRAV- and TRBV-specific primers were used for the first-strand cDNA. Both a constant-region primer and a V-primer adapter served to amplify TCRs across around 20 PCR cycles. TCRdb ran MiXCR on the reads and lists one entry per CDR3 protein. This sample has tens of thousands of distinct CDR3 sequences, with 15% to 20% found just once. The material was PBMCs, obtained after low-dose radiotherapy plus immunotherapy. The receptors derive from a male donor with prostate cancer.

This clonotype was detected many times. This chain connects TRBV5-1 to TRBJ2-1, with 8 bases that match TRBD1. The V gene end was trimmed by 5 bases and the J gene end by 14 bases; junction bases not matched to a gene: 9. The CDR3 has 12 residues. Germline CDR1 SGHRS, CDR2 YFSETQ. The CDR3 sequence: CASREPGQGEFF. CDR3 nucleotides: TGCGCCAGCAGAGAGCCAGGACAGGGTGAGTTCTTC.

This clonotype has ten or more counts. The chain links TRBV3-1 to TRBJ1-2; D is ambiguous. Trimming removed 1 base at V and 7 bases at J, with 19 bases between. The CDR3 runs to 16 residues. Looked up from germline, CDR1 is LGHDT and CDR2 is YNNKEL (reference sequence). The CDR3 nucleotides read TGTGCCAGCAGCCAAGGGGAAAGCCGATTTCTCAGTGGCTACACCTTC. It yields the protein CASSQGESRFLSGYTF.

This clonotype was observed at least ten times. The chain employs TRBV5-1 and TRBJ2-1; 10 bases agree with TRBD2. Germline V gives CDR1 SGHRS, CDR2 YFSETQ. This CDR3 has 15 amino acids. Losses at the gene ends were 2 bases for V and 3 bases for J; bases not matched to a gene: 2. The CDR3 DNA follows: TGCGCCAGCAGCTTCGAGCGGGAGGGCTACAATGAGCAGTTCTTC. Its protein product is CASSFEREGYNEQFF.

This clonotype was counted at least ten times. The rearrangement uses TRBV28 and TRBJ2-3; no definite D call. V lost 5 bases to trimming and J lost 0 bases, with 9 bases between them. The CDR3 covers 14 residues. Per the germline V gene, CDR1 is MDHEN and CDR2 is SYDVKM. The CDR3 bases are TGTGCCAGCAGTCAAACACCTAGCACAGATACGCAGTATTTT. Translation: CASSQTPSTDTQYF.

On this clonotype: A far larger clone is one base from this, pointing to a likely read error. The chain couples TRBV27 to TRBJ1-5; D might be TRBD1 (5 bases). This CDR3 is 16 amino acids long. Germline-derived CDR1 and CDR2 are MNHEY and SMNVEV (reference sequence). In DNA form, the CDR3 reads TGTGCCTGCAGTTACCCCGGGACGTTCGGCAATCAGCCCCAGCATTTT. This codes for CACSYPGTFGNQPQHF.

This clonotype has more than one count but fewer than ten. It differs at one base from a far larger clone, so likely a read error. The chain carries TRBV6-2 or TRBV6-3 and TRBJ2-1; TRBD1 aligns across 8 bases. This CDR3 has 15 residues. CDR1 and CDR2 from the germline V gene are MNHEY and SVGEGT. V shed 5 bases, J shed 10 bases, and the junction held 13 bases outside the gene matches. The CDR3 sequence: CASSTRTGYGYEQFF. CDR3 coding DNA: TGTGCCAGCAGTACTCGGACAGGGTATGGCTACGAGCAGTTCTTC.

This clonotype has ten or more counts. V usage is TRBV10-3 and J usage is TRBJ1-4, with TRBD1 matching over 9 bases. The germline CDR1 and CDR2 sequences are ENHRY and SYGVKD. The CDR3 is 13 residues long. J lost 7 bases, V lost 10 bases, and 7 bases had no gene match. CDR3 sequence: CASGTGNGEKLFF. In DNA form, the CDR3 reads TGTGCCAGCGGGACAGGGAATGGTGAAAAACTGTTTTTT.

In this sample, this clonotype turned up many times. This chain connects TRBV28 to TRBJ1-2; 8 bases line up with TRBD1. After removal of 8 bases from V and 4 bases from J, the junction contained 21 bases not matched to a gene. The germline gives CDR1 MDHEN, CDR2 SYDVKM. The CDR3 spans 18 residues. CDR3 bases: TGTGCCAGCTCTTCTCCTTCAGGGGGCGCAGCGAGCTCCTATGGCTACACCTTC. The encoded protein is CASSSPSGGAASSYGYTF.

The chain joins TRBV4-3 to TRBJ2-5; no reliable D call. CDR3 length: 16 residues. Germline V gene data show CDR1 as LGHNA and CDR2 as YSLEER. V shed 1 base and J shed 0 bases, with 12 bases lying between them. In DNA form, the CDR3 reads TGCGCCAGCAGCCAAGTAGCAGGTCTCTACCAAGAGACCCAGTACTTC. Translated: CASSQVAGLYQETQYF.

As regards this clonotype: A far larger clone is a single base away, which makes a read error likely. V and J are TRBV5-1 and TRBJ2-5, with 10 nucleotides matching TRBD1. The J segment lost 11 bases and the V segment lost 4 bases, leaving 20 bases of the junction unmatched. Germline CDR1 is SGHRS and CDR2 is YFSETQ. The CDR3 covers 17 residues. DNA of the CDR3: TGCGCCAGCAGCCGGGCCCCAGGACAGGGGGTCCGCGATGAGCAGTACTTC. This gives the protein CASSRAPGQGVRDEQYF.